The entry that follows covers one TCR beta chain sequence. CDR1 and CDR2 from the germline V gene are SEHNR and FQNEAQ (reference sequence). V was trimmed by 2 bases and J by 2 bases, leaving 8 bases between them. The CDR3 has 14 residues. The data derive from a study of blood T cell repertoires in COVID-19. Study in general: Recovered participants had two consecutive negative NP/OP PCR tests, healthcare professional clearance, or symptom resolution. The origin of the acute and convalescent COVID-19 samples was the United States, Italy and Spain.

Sequencing used immunoSEQ multiplex PCR; TCRdb keeps in-frame clones, though not all of them. This table holds fewer than 250,000 clones, more than 75% found once. Researchers sorted participants into cohorts using their self-reported clinical history. What was sequenced was PBMCs or T cells enriched from blood (not recorded which). The receptor was isolated from a man aged 30 to 39 in a cohort exposed to, infected with or recovered from COVID-19 (not recorded which). The rearrangement uses TRBV7-9 and TRBJ2-3, with no clear D. The CDR3 sequence is CASSLNPDTDTQYF. The CDR3 region has the DNA TGTGCCAGCAGCTTAAACCCAGACACAGATACGCAGTATTTT.